The 32 T cell receptor beta chains in this list originate from one sample, sequenced in a study of T cell responses to AZD1222 COVID-19 vaccine listed by TCRdb under 2021. Receptor amplification or capture employed the immunoSEQ multiplex PCR assay. The table was pulled from immuneACCESS by TCRdb, which kept in-frame rearrangements only. Such tables lose some clones; where checked, under half of the loss comes from unresolved V genes, and the rest has no known cause. The sample table lists approximately 180,000 clones, about nine tenths of them with a count of one. About 4.3% of the sample comes from the top ten. What this sample's time point label stands for: about 28 days (+/-7) after the second vaccine dose. The label giving this sample's treatment or condition can be read as: meningococcal conjugate vaccine given as trial control. This sample comprised peripheral blood, obtained 28 days after the second dose of the MenACWY control vaccine. Receptor source: an adult who received the MenACWY meningococcal vaccine as a control.

J is TRBJ2-3 and V is TRBV19, with 7 bases lining up with TRBD2. Trimming removed 3 bases from V and 2 bases from J; junction bases left unmatched: 5. The CDR3 is 15 residues long. Germline V gene lookup returns CDR1 LNHDA and CDR2 SQIVND (reference sequence). For the CDR3, the DNA is TGTGCCAGTAGTATCCAGCGGGGCATCACAGATACGCAGTATTTT. Its translation: CASSIQRGITDTQYF. Based on the CDR3 plus reference TRBV19 and TRBJ2-3, the full variable domain is DGGITQSPKYLFRKEGQNVTLSCEQNLNHDAMYWYRQDPGQGLRLIYYSQIVNDFQKGDIAEGYSVSREKKESFPLTVTSAQKNPTAFYLCASSIQRGITDTQYFGPGTRLTVL.

The V gene is TRBV30, the J gene TRBJ2-5; no clear D. The CDR3 has 14 residues. The germline V gene encodes CDR1 GTSNPN and CDR2 SVGIG (reference sequence). The germline V and J ends were trimmed by 1 base and 4 bases, with 13 bases remaining between them. The CDR3 DNA is TGTGCCTGGAGTGCCCAGACCTGGGGAGAGACCCAGTACTTC. Protein: CAWSAQTWGETQYF. Filled out from reference TRBV30 and TRBJ2-5, the complete variable domain reads SQTIHQWPATLVQPVGSPLSLECTVEGTSNPNLYWYRQAAGRGLQLLFYSVGIGQISSEVPQNLSASRPQDRQFILSSKKLLLSDSGFYLCAWSAQTWGETQYFGPGTRLLVL.

V is TRBV6-5 and J is TRBJ1-2; D is unresolved. The V gene lost 6 bases and the J gene lost 5 bases, with 19 bases spanning the gap. The CDR3 is 15 residues long. The germline gives CDR1 MNHEY, CDR2 SVGAGI. The CDR3 loop reads CASRPINRDLYGYTF. As DNA, the CDR3 is TGTGCCAGCAGACCTATTAACCGAGACCTATATGGCTACACCTTC.

The CDR3 spells CASSLGGDSTDTQYF. CDR3 bases: TGTGCCAGCAGCTTGGGAGGGGACAGCACAGATACGCAGTATTTT. The chain combines TRBV7-9 with TRBJ2-3; the match to TRBD2 covers 7 bases. The V and J ends lost 3 bases and 0 bases, in that order; junction bases with no gene match: 3. Germline V CDR1 and CDR2: SEHNR, FQNEAQ (reference sequence). CDR3 length: 15 residues.

The gene calls are TRBV12-3 or TRBV12-4 and TRBJ1-2, with a tentative D call TRBD1 (6 bases). The ends were cut back, 7 bases at V and 2 bases at J, with 11 bases in the middle. The CDR3 sequence is 13 residues long. The chain's CDR3 is CASKGGENYGYTF. The CDR3 DNA reads as TGTGCCAGCAAGGGGGGGGAGAACTATGGCTACACCTTC.

V gene TRBV28 combines with J gene TRBJ2-7; 10 bases map to TRBD2. Germline-derived CDR1 and CDR2 are MDHEN and SYDVKM. The CDR3 is 14 amino acids. V trimming: 6 bases; J trimming: 2 bases; junction bases outside the gene matches: 4. CDR3 nucleotides: TGTGCCAGCAGATTAGCGGGAGGAGCCTACGAGCAGTACTTC. Protein: CASRLAGGAYEQYF.

The rearrangement joins TRBV10-2 to TRBJ1-6; D remains ambiguous. The length of the CDR3 is 12 residues. Trimming took off 3 bases at V and 7 bases at J, with 4 bases between the two ends. Germline V gene sequence: CDR1 WSHSY, CDR2 SAAADI. CDR3 DNA sequence: TGCGCCAGCAGTGACCGAAATTCACCCCTCCACTTT. Its translation: CASSDRNSPLHF.

This clone was counted a single time. The chain recombines TRBV7-9 with TRBJ1-1, with D possibly being TRBD1 (5 bases). The CDR3 totals 17 residues. Germline CDR1 and CDR2: SEHNR and FQNEAQ (reference sequence). Trimming removed 5 bases from V and 0 bases from J, with 19 bases in between. CDR3 sequence: CASSPRGSGAVNTEAFF. The CDR3 nucleotides are TGTGCCAGCAGCCCCCGGGGGTCCGGGGCCGTGAACACTGAAGCTTTCTTT.

The rearrangement joins TRBV4-1 to TRBJ2-1; 14 bases align to TRBD2. Germline loops: CDR1 MGHRA, CDR2 YSYEKL. The CDR3 extends over 17 amino acids. The J segment lost 7 bases and the V segment lost 3 bases, leaving 8 bases of the junction unmatched. For the CDR3, the DNA is TGCGCCAGCAGCCAGGAACTCGGGACTAGCGGGAGTAATGAGCAGTTCTTC. This encodes CASSQELGTSGSNEQFF.

This chain uses TRBV19 with TRBJ1-1; D not certain. CDR1 is LNHDA and CDR2 is SQIVND in the germline V gene (reference sequence). The CDR3 covers 14 residues. Trimming took off 7 bases at V and 3 bases at J, with 15 bases between the two ends. CDR3 sequence: CASTWRAGDTEAFF. The CDR3 DNA is TGTGCCAGTACTTGGCGGGCCGGGGACACTGAAGCTTTCTTT.

The V gene is TRBV27, the J gene TRBJ2-5; no clear D gene. Germline V gene lookup returns CDR1 MNHEY and CDR2 SMNVEV (reference sequence). The CDR3 length is 12 residues. Trimming shortened V by 4 bases and J by 4 bases, and 7 bases separated the two germline ends. The CDR3 nucleotides read TGTGCCAGCAGTTCCCCTGGAGAGACCCAGTACTTC. Translating it yields CASSSPGETQYF.

The J gene is TRBJ2-7, the V gene TRBV7-9; D unresolved. This CDR3 is 14 amino acids long. V was pared by 1 base and J by 2 bases, with 9 bases between. CDR1 is SEHNR and CDR2 is FQNEAQ in the germline V gene (reference sequence). CDR3 sequence reads: CASSLGAGPYEQYF. CDR3 nucleotides: TGTGCCAGCAGCTTAGGCGCAGGCCCCTACGAGCAGTACTTC.

A note on this clone: Germline and junction disagree at one end, which may indicate a read error. V is TRBV15 and J is TRBJ2-5; a possible D gene is TRBD2 (6 bases). There are 14 residues in the CDR3. Germline CDR1 is LNHNV and CDR2 is YYDKDF (reference sequence). Here the CDR3 DNA reads TGTGCCACCAGCGGAGATCCATCGGGGGAAACCCAGTACTTC. Translating it yields CATSGDPSGETQYF.

This sequence joins TRBV24-1 and TRBJ2-1, with 7 bases that match TRBD2. Germline V lookup: CDR1 KGHDR, CDR2 SFDVKD. The CDR3 has 16 residues. Trimming cost V 4 bases and J 1 base; bases outside gene matches: 6. CDR3 amino acids: CATSDSLADSYNEQFF. The CDR3 DNA reads TGTGCCACCAGTGACTCCCTAGCGGATTCCTACAATGAGCAGTTCTTC.

The chain employs TRBV10-3 and TRBJ2-7; 10 positions agree with TRBD1. CDR1 ENHRY and CDR2 SYGVKD come from the germline V gene. J gave up 5 bases and V 11 bases, and 6 bases lay outside the gene matches. The CDR3 contains 12 residues. CDR3 bases: TGTGCCCTAGGGACAGGGGTCAACGAGCAGTACTTC. Encoded protein: CALGTGVNEQYF.

The chain links TRBV6-5 to TRBJ2-5, with 11 bases fitting TRBD2. J lost 1 base, V lost 6 bases, and 4 bases had no gene match. Germline V gene data show CDR1 as MNHEY and CDR2 as SVGAGI. CDR3 size: 15 residues. The CDR3 here is CASSRGLAVQETQYF. The CDR3 region has the DNA TGTGCCAGCAGCCGGGGACTAGCGGTCCAAGAGACCCAGTACTTC.

This chain joins TRBV7-9 and TRBJ1-2, with TRBD1 matching over 7 bases. V trimming: 3 bases; J trimming: 2 bases; junction bases outside the gene matches: 3. CDR3 length: 14 residues. In germline, CDR1 is SEHNR, CDR2 FQNEAQ (reference sequence). The CDR3 is CASSLGQHNYGYTF. CDR3 sequence (DNA): TGTGCCAGCAGCTTGGGACAGCACAACTATGGCTACACCTTC.

This rearrangement joins TRBV14 to TRBJ2-7; possible D gene TRBD2, 6 bases. Trimming took 4 bases from V and 3 from J, leaving 10 bases between them. Germline loops: CDR1 SGHDN, CDR2 FVKESK. CDR3 size: 13 residues. In DNA form, the CDR3 reads TGTGCCAGCAGCCCGGGGACTGGCTACGAGCAGTACTTC. Its protein is CASSPGTGYEQYF.

V usage is TRBV5-1 and J usage is TRBJ2-5; tentative D call: TRBD1 (5 bases). The CDR3 consists of 15 residues. V was pared by 1 base and J by 7 bases, with 17 bases between. Germline V gives CDR1 SGHRS, CDR2 YFSETQ. CDR3 sequence: CASSLLKGPLRTQYF. The CDR3 region has the DNA TGCGCCAGCAGCTTGTTGAAGGGGCCCTTGAGGACCCAGTACTTC.

The V and J genes are TRBV19 and TRBJ2-2, with no clear D. CDR1 LNHDA and CDR2 SQIVND come from the germline V gene (reference sequence). V was cut by 6 bases and J by 3 bases, with 14 bases left in between. The CDR3 extends over 15 amino acids. This CDR3 reads CASSYFSGDTGELFF. In DNA form, the CDR3 reads TGTGCCAGTAGCTATTTCTCAGGAGACACCGGGGAGCTGTTTTTT. Variable domain in full (rest from reference TRBV19 and TRBJ2-2): DGGITQSPKYLFRKEGQNVTLSCEQNLNHDAMYWYRQDPGQGLRLIYYSQIVNDFQKGDIAEGYSVSREKKESFPLTVTSAQKNPTAFYLCASSYFSGDTGELFFGEGSRLTVL.

The chain is built from TRBV28 and TRBJ1-2; no firm D call. The CDR3 loop spans 13 amino acids. V was cut by 3 bases and J by 8 bases, with 13 bases left in between. The germline CDR1 and CDR2 sequences are MDHEN and SYDVKM. CDR3 DNA sequence: TGTGCCAGCAGTTTCCCTTCCCCCGGAGGCTACACCTTC. Its translation is CASSFPSPGGYTF.

The chain links TRBV6-5 to TRBJ2-3, with D maybe TRBD1 (5 bases). The germline V gene has CDR1 MNHEY and CDR2 SVGAGI. Trimming left V 5 bases short and J 4 bases short, with 16 bases between. The CDR3 has 15 amino acids. CDR3 sequence reads: CASSNGYWGADTQYF. For the CDR3, the DNA is TGTGCCAGCAGTAACGGGTACTGGGGCGCAGATACGCAGTATTTT.

The chain links TRBV7-3 to TRBJ2-1; 7 nucleotides align to TRBD2. Unmatched junction bases numbered 8, after V lost 5 bases and J lost 4 bases. The germline V gene has CDR1 SGHTA and CDR2 FQGTGA. The CDR3 runs to 15 residues. The CDR3 reads CASSRGSPNYNEQFF. DNA for the CDR3: TGTGCCAGCAGCCGCGGGAGTCCCAATTACAATGAGCAGTTCTTC. Using reference TRBV7-3 and TRBJ2-1 for the parts outside the CDR3, the full variable domain is GAGVSQTPSNKVTEKGKYVELRCDPISGHTALYWYRQSLGQGPEFLIYFQGTGAADDSGLPNDRFFAVRPEGSVSTLKIQRTERGDSAVYLCASSRGSPNYNEQFFGPGTRLTVL.

This chain's CDR3 is CASSTVGRSGNTIYF. Here the CDR3 DNA reads TGTGCCAGCAGTACAGTGGGTCGCTCTGGAAACACCATATATTTT. This chain links TRBV5-5 with TRBJ1-3, with D hard to call. Germline-derived CDR1 and CDR2 are SGHKS and YYEKEE (reference sequence). V dropped 5 bases and J dropped 0 bases, with 12 bases sitting between them. CDR3 length equals 15 residues.

The V and J genes are TRBV12-3 or TRBV12-4 and TRBJ1-1, with 8 nucleotides matching TRBD1. The trim removed 6 bases at V and 4 bases at J, leaving 1 base unmatched. The CDR3 is made up of 12 amino acids. The CDR3 DNA reads as TGTGCCAGCAGAACAGGGGGCACTGAAGCTTTCTTT. Encoded protein: CASRTGGTEAFF.

V is TRBV12-3 or TRBV12-4 and J is TRBJ1-5; a possible D gene is TRBD1 (5 bases). Trimming cost V 2 bases and J 13 bases, with 12 bases left between them. This CDR3 region has 12 residues. The CDR3 DNA follows: TGTGCCAGCAGTTTATGGACACGGTCACAGCATTTT. Its protein product is CASSLWTRSQHF.

The V and J genes are TRBV7-2 and TRBJ1-1, with D perhaps TRBD1 (5 bases). The CDR3 covers 14 residues. V lost 3 bases, J lost 0 bases, and 8 bases lay in between. Looked up from germline, CDR1 is SGHTA and CDR2 is FQGNSA. The chain's CDR3 is CASSFGTLNTEAFF. Written as DNA, the CDR3 is TGTGCCAGCAGCTTTGGGACCTTGAACACTGAAGCTTTCTTT. The full variable domain, rest sourced from reference TRBV7-2 and TRBJ1-1, is GAGVSQSPSNKVTEKGKDVELRCDPISGHTALYWYRQSLGQGLEFLIYFQGNSAPDKSGLPSDRFSAERTGGSVSTLTIQRTQQEDSAVYLCASSFGTLNTEAFFGQGTRLTVV.

The rearrangement links TRBV28 to TRBJ1-1; 9 bases agree with TRBD1. J gave up 1 base and V 3 bases, and 3 bases lay outside the gene matches. Germline CDR1 and CDR2: MDHEN and SYDVKM. The CDR3 runs to 15 residues. CDR3 in DNA: TGTGCCAGCAGTTTGGGGACAGGGTGGAACACTGAAGCTTTCTTT. Protein product: CASSLGTGWNTEAFF.

The chain links TRBV12-3 or TRBV12-4 to TRBJ1-1, with a tentative D call TRBD1 (5 bases). This CDR3 is built from 13 residues. The germline V and J ends were trimmed by 8 bases and 5 bases, with 15 bases remaining between them. The CDR3 spells CASEGGVGTEAFF. As DNA, the CDR3 is TGTGCCAGCGAAGGAGGGGTTGGGACTGAAGCTTTCTTT.

The chain joins TRBV28 to TRBJ1-1; D uncertain. Germline V CDR1 and CDR2: MDHEN, SYDVKM. CDR3 length: 16 residues. The ends were cut back, 1 base at V and 0 bases at J, with 12 bases in the middle. The CDR3 DNA sequence: TGTGCCAGCAGTTTATCTTATCAGAGCTTGAACACTGAAGCTTTCTTT. This sequence encodes CASSLSYQSLNTEAFF.

The chain combines TRBV15 with TRBJ2-1; 7 bases map to TRBD1. Trimming at V came to 3 bases and at J to 16 bases, leaving 15 bases not matched to a gene. The CDR3 covers 14 residues. Germline CDR1 is LNHNV and CDR2 is YYDKDF (reference sequence). The CDR3 loop is CATSSMTGLGGPFF. CDR3 sequence (DNA): TGTGCCACCAGCAGCATGACCGGCCTAGGGGGCCCCTTCTTC.

This clone was recorded a few times. This sequence joins TRBV9 and TRBJ2-1; TRBD2 is a possible D gene (5 bases). V lost 0 bases, J lost 9 bases, and 19 bases lay in between. The CDR3 is made up of 16 amino acids. Germline CDR1 SGDLS, CDR2 YYNGEE. The CDR3 spells CASSVEGVNPWGEQFF. CDR3 DNA sequence: TGTGCCAGCAGCGTAGAGGGAGTGAACCCTTGGGGTGAGCAGTTCTTC.